These 5 T cell receptor beta chains were all obtained from the same sample, sequenced in a study of human thymus T cells. Thymus specimens were resections from corrective heart surgery. The protocol was immunoSEQ multiplex PCR, while the TCRdb copy is restricted to in-frame clones and leaves out a portion. This sample has about 130,000 clones, with 90% to 95% found just once. Sample: thymus tissue. The receptors were sampled from a boy younger than two with a congenital heart defect but otherwise immunologically healthy.

This chain links TRBV6-4 with TRBJ2-7, with TRBD1 identical over 9 bases. Germline V gene lookup returns CDR1 MRHNA and CDR2 SNTAGT. After removal of 9 bases from V and 5 bases from J, the junction contained 8 bases not matched to a gene. The CDR3 totals 13 residues. The CDR3 coding sequence is TGTGCCAGGGTCGAGGACAGGGGCGACGAGCAGTACTTC. Translating gives CARVEDRGDEQYF.

The chain joins TRBV27 to TRBJ1-1, with a tentative D call TRBD1 (6 bases). The V gene lost 5 bases and the J gene lost 0 bases, with 16 bases spanning the gap. The CDR3 length is 16 residues. Germline assignment: CDR1 MNHEY and CDR2 SMNVEV (reference sequence). Written as DNA, the CDR3 is TGTGCCAGCAGTACTAATACCCGGGACATGAACACTGAAGCTTTCTTT. It codes for CASSTNTRDMNTEAFF.

The rearrangement joins TRBV14 to TRBJ2-1, with D maybe TRBD2 (6 bases). V was pared by 1 base and J by 5 bases, with 9 bases between. Germline loops: CDR1 SGHDN, CDR2 FVKESK. The CDR3 is 14 residues long. The CDR3 region has the DNA TGTGCCAGCAGCCAAGTTTGGGGGGACAATGAGCAGTTCTTC. This codes for CASSQVWGDNEQFF.

The rearrangement links TRBV7-2 to TRBJ1-2; 7 nucleotides line up with TRBD1. Germline CDR1 SGHTA, CDR2 FQGNSA. The CDR3 is made up of 18 amino acids. The junction had 13 bases not matched to a gene; V was cut back by 1 base and J by 2 bases. The CDR3: CASSLGKGARSRNYGYTF. The CDR3 DNA is TGTGCCAGCAGCTTAGGCAAGGGGGCGCGCAGCCGAAACTATGGCTACACCTTC.

The rearrangement joins TRBV4-1 to TRBJ2-3, with 10 bases lining up with TRBD2. Germline V CDR1 and CDR2: MGHRA, YSYEKL. Losses at the gene ends were 0 bases for V and 7 bases for J; bases not matched to a gene: 10. This CDR3 contains 17 residues. The CDR3 is CASSQDEAAGGPNTQYF. The CDR3 nucleotides read TGCGCCAGCAGCCAAGATGAGGCAGCGGGGGGGCCAAATACGCAGTATTTT.